This TCR beta chain was documented in a study of CD8 T cells in Susac syndrome. Study-level results: The relatively small number of individuals in the TCR sequencing and HLA analysis was acknowledged by the study.

RNA was extracted with the RNeasy kit, and a quantity of roughly 0.45 to 1 ug was reverse transcribed using random hexamers. The TCR beta CDR3 was amplified by immunoSEQ multiplex PCR across 54 Vbeta, 13 Jbeta. TCRdb used MiXCR to reprocess the immunoSEQ multiplex PCR reads, holding one entry per CDR3 protein. The sample includes about 80,000 distinct CDR3 sequences, around nine tenths of them seen just once. The patients serving as multiple sclerosis controls were treatment-naive. They had stable or active relapsing-remitting disease and fulfilled revised McDonald criteria. The TEMRA cells underwent FACS enrichment, while the CD8+ and CD4+ T cells underwent negative isolation. On this clonotype: Its matching antigen is unknown.

This receptor was taken from a human donor with multiple sclerosis. Sequencing input: CD8+ T cells from PBMCs.

The CDR3 DNA reads as TGTGCCAGCAGTCCTCTCAGGGGCAACCCAGATACGCAGTATTTT. Protein product: CASSPLRGNPDTQYF. The chain carries TRBV28 and TRBJ2-3; the D gene is possibly TRBD1 (6 bases). The CDR3 spans 15 residues. Looked up from germline, CDR1 is MDHEN and CDR2 is SYDVKM. V gave up 5 bases and J gave up 4 bases, with 16 bases separating them.